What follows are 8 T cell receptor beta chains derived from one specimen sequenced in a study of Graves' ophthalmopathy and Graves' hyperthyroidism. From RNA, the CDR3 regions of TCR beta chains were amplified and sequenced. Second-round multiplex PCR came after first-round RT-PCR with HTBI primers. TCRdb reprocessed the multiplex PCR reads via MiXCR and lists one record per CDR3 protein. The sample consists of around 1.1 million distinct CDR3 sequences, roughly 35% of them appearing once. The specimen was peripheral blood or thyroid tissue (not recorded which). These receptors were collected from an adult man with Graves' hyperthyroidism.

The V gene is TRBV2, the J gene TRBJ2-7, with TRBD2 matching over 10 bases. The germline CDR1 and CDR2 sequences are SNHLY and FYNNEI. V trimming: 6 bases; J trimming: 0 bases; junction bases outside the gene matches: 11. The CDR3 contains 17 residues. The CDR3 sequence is CASRRGSGGSSSYEQYF. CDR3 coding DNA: TGTGCCAGCAGGAGGGGTAGCGGGGGGTCGAGCTCCTACGAGCAGTACTTC.

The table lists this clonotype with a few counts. The CDR3 bases are TGTGCCATCAGTGATCGGACTAGCGGGGGCCCGGGGGATACGCAGTATTTT. Amino acids: CAISDRTSGGPGDTQYF. The chain uses TRBV10-3 and TRBJ2-3, with 13 bases fitting TRBD2. After removal of 3 bases from V and 6 bases from J, the junction contained 9 bases not matched to a gene. Germline-derived CDR1 and CDR2 are ENHRY and SYGVKD. The CDR3 is 17 residues long.

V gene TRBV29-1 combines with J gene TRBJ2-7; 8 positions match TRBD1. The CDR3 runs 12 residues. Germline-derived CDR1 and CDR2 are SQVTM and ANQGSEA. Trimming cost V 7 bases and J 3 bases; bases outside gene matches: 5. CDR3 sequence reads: CSAGTGFYEQYF. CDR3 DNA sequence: TGCAGCGCCGGGACAGGATTCTACGAGCAGTACTTC.

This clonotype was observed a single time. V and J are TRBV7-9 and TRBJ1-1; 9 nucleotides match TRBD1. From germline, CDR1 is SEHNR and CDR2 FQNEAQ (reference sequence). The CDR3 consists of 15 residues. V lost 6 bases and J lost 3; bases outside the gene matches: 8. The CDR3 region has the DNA TGTGCCAGCAGACAGGACAGGGGTAGGGACACTGAAGCTTTCTTT. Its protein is CASRQDRGRDTEAFF.

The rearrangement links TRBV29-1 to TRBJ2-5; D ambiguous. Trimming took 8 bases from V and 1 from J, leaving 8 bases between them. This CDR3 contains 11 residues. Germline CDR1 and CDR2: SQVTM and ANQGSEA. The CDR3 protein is CSLDAQETQYF. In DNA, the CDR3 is TGCAGCTTAGACGCCCAAGAGACCCAGTACTTC.

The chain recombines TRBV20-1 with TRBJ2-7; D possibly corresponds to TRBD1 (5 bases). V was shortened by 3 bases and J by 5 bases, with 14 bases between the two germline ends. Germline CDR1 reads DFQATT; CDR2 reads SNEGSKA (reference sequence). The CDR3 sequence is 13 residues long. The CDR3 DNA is TGCAGTGCTAGTCCCAGGGCTATACACGAGCAGTACTTC. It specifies CSASPRAIHEQYF.

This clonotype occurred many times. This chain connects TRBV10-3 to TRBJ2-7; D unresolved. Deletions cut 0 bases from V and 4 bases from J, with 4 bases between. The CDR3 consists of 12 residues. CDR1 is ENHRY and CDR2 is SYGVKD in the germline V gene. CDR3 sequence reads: CAISESTYEQYF. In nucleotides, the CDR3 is TGTGCCATCAGTGAGTCTACGTACGAGCAGTACTTC.

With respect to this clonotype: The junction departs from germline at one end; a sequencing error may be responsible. CDR3 in amino acids: CAISPTLGELFF. As DNA, the CDR3 is TGTGCCATCAGCCCGACCCTCGGGGAGCTGTTCTTT. The chain has TRBV7-9 and TRBJ2-2, with D perhaps TRBD2 (5 bases). This CDR3 has 12 residues. Per germline, CDR1 SEHNR and CDR2 FQNEAQ (reference sequence).